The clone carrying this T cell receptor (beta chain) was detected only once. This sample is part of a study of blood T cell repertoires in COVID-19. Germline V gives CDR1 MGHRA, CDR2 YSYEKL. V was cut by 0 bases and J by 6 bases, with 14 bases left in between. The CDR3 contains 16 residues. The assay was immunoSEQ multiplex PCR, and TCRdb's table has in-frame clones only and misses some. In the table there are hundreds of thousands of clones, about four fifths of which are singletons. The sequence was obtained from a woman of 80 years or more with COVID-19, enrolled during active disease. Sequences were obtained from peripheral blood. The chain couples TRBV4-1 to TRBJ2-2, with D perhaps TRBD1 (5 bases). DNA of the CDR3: TGCGCCAGCAGCCAAGATAAGGGGTGGGTGGCCGGGGAGCTGTTTTTT. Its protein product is CASSQDKGWVAGELFF.